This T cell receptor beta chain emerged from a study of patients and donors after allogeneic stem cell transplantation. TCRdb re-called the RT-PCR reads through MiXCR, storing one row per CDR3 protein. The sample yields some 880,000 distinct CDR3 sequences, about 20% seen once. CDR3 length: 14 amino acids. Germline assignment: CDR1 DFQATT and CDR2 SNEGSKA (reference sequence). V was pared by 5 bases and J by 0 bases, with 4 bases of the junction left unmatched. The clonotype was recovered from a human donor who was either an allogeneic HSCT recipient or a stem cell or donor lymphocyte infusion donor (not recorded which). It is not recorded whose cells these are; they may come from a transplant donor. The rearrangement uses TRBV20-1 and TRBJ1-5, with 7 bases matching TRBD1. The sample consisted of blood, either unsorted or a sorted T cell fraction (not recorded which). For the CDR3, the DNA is TGCAGTGCTGGCGGACAGGATAGCAATCAGCCCCAGCATTTT. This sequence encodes CSAGGQDSNQPQHF.